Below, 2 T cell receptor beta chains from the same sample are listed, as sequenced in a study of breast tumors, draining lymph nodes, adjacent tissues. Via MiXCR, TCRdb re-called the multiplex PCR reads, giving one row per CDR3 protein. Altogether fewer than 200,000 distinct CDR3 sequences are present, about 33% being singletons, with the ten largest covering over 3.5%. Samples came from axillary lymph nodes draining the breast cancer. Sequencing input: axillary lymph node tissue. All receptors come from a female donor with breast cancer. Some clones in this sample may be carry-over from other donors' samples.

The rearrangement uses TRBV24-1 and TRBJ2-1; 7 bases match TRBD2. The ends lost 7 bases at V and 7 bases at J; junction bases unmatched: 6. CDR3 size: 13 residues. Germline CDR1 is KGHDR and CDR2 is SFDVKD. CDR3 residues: CATRAAGINEQFF. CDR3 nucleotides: TGTGCCACCAGGGCAGCGGGGATTAATGAGCAGTTCTTC.

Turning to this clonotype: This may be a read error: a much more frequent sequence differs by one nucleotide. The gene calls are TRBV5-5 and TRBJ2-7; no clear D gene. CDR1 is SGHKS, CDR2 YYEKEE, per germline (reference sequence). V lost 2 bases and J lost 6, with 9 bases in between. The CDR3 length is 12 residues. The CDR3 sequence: CASSFFGSEQYF. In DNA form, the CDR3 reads TGTGCCAGCAGCTTCTTCGGGTCCGAGCAGTACTTC.